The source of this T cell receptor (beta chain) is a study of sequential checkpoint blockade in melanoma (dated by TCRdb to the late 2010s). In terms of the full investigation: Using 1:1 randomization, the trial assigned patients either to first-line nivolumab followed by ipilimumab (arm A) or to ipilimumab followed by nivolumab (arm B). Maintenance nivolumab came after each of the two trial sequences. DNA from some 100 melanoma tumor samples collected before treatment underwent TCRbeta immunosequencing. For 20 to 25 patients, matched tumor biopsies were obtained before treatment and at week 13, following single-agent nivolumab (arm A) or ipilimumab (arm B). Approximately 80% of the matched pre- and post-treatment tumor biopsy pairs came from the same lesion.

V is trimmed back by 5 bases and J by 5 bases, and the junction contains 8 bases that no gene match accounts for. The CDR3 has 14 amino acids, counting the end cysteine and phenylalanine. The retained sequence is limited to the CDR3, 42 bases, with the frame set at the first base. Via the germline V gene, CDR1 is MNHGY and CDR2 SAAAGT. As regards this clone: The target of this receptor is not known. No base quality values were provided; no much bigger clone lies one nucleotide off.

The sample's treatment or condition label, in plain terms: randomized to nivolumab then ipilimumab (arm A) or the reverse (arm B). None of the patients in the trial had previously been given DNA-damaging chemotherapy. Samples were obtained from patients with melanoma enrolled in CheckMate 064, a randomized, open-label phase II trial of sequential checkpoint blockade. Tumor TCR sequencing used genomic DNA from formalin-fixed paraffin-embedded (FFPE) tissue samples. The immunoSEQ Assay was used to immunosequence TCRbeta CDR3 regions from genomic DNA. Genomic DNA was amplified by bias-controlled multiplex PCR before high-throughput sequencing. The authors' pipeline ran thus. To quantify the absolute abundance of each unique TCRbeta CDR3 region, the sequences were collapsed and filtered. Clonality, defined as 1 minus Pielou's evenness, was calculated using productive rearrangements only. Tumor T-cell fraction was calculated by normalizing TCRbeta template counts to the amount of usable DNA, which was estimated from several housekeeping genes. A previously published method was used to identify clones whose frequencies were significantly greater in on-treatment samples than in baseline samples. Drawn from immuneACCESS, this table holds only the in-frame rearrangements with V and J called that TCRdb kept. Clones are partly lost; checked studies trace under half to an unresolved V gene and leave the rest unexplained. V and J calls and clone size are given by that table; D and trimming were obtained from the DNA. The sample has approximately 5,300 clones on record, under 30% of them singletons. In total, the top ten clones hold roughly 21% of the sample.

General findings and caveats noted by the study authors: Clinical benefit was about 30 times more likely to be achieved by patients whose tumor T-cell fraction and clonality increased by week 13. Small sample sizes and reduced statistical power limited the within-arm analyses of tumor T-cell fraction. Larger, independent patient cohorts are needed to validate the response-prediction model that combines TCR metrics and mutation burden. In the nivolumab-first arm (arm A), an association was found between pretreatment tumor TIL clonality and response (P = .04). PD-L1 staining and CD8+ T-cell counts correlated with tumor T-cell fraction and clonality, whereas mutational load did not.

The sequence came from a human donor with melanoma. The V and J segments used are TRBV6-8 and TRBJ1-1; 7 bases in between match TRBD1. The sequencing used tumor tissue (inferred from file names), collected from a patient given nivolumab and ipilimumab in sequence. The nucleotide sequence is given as TGTGCCAGCAGTGAGGCAGGGGGGTGGACTGAAGCTTTCTTT. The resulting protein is CASSEAGGWTEAFF.